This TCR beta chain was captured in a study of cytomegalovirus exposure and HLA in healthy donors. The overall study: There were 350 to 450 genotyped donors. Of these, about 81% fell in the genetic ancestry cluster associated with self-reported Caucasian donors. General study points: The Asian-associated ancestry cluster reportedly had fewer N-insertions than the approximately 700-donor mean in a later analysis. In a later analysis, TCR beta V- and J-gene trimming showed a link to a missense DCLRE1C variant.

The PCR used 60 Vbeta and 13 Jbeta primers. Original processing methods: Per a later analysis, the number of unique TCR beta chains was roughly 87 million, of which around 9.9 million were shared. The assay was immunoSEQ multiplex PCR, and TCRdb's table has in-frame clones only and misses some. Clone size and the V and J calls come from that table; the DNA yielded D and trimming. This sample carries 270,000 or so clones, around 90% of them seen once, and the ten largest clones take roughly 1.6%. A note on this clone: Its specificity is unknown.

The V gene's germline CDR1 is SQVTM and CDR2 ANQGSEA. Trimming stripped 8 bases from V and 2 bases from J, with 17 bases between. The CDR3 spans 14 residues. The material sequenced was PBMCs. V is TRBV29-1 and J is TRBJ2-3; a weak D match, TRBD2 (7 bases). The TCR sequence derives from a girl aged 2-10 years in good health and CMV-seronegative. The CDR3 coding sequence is TGCAGCTCCGGGGGGCGGGTGGCCACAGATACGCAGTATTTT. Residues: CSSGGRVATDTQYF.